This entry lists 17 T cell receptor beta chains sequenced from one sample in a study of blood T cell repertoires in COVID-19. Clones were read by immunoSEQ multiplex PCR, and TCRdb kept only the in-frame ones, dropping some. The data contain approximately 360,000 clones, roughly 88% of them seen just once; the ten biggest clones take up over 0.9%. Sequencing was carried out using PBMCs or T cells enriched from blood (not recorded which). These receptors were obtained from a woman aged 30 to 39 with acute COVID-19.

The chain uses TRBV5-8 and TRBJ1-2; no reliable D call. Looked up from germline, CDR1 is SGHTS and CDR2 is YDEGEE. The CDR3 runs 13 residues. With 3 bases removed from V and 4 bases from J, the gap between germline ends came to 10 bases. DNA for the CDR3: TGTGCCAGCAGCTCACAGATTGGCTATGGCTACACCTTC. Protein sequence: CASSSQIGYGYTF.

The sample holds one count of this clone. This chain joins TRBV10-1 and TRBJ2-1, with 9 bases matching TRBD2. The germline gives CDR1 WNHNN, CDR2 SYGVQD (reference sequence). The CDR3 loop spans 14 amino acids. J lost 9 bases, V lost 3 bases, and 6 bases had no gene match. CDR3 nucleotides: TGCGCCAGCAGTGAACTAGCGGGCCTCCGTGAGCAGTTCTTC. It specifies CASSELAGLREQFF.

This chain connects TRBV4-1 to TRBJ1-2, with 8 bases matching TRBD1. Germline CDR1 and CDR2: MGHRA and YSYEKL. After removal of 0 bases from V and 8 bases from J, the junction contained 5 bases not matched to a gene. This CDR3 has 14 residues. The CDR3 coding sequence is TGCGCCAGCAGCCAAGAAGACAGGGGATTCGGCTACACCTTC. Its translation is CASSQEDRGFGYTF.

CDR3 nucleotides: TGCGCCAGCAGCACCGGACAAACGCGACCCAACTATGGCTACACCTTC. Protein product: CASSTGQTRPNYGYTF. The V and J genes are TRBV5-1 and TRBJ1-2; possibly TRBD1 for D (5 bases). Germline lookup yields CDR1 SGHRS and CDR2 YFSETQ. There are 16 residues in the CDR3. V was shortened by 4 bases and J by 2 bases, with 18 bases between the two germline ends. Complete variable domain (other parts from reference TRBV5-1 and TRBJ1-2): KAGVTQTPRYLIKTRGQQVTLSCSPISGHRSVSWYQQTPGQGLQFLFEYFSETQRNKGNFPGRFSGRQFSNSRSEMNVSTLELGDSALYLCASSTGQTRPNYGYTFGSGTRLTVV.

The chain joins TRBV7-2 to TRBJ1-6; TRBD1 matches at 8 bases. This CDR3 contains 15 residues. Trimming cost V 6 bases and J 10 bases; bases outside gene matches: 11. CDR1 is SGHTA, CDR2 FQGNSA, per germline. The CDR3, as DNA: TGTGCCAGCAGTTTCACGGACAGGGCTTCCTCACCCCTCCACTTT. Translated: CASSFTDRASSPLHF.

The V call is TRBV27, the J call TRBJ2-2; tentative D call: TRBD1 (5 bases). Trimming left V 10 bases short and J 7 bases short, with 16 bases between. The CDR3 has 13 residues. Germline loops: CDR1 MNHEY, CDR2 SMNVEV (reference sequence). CDR3 in amino acids: CATKGRVDGELFF. CDR3 DNA sequence: TGTGCCACCAAGGGCAGGGTGGACGGGGAGCTGTTTTTT.

This clone was observed a single time. CDR3 sequence (DNA): TGTGCCAGCAGTGAACCTTGGGGGACTAGCGGAACCTACGAGCAGTACTTC. Translation: CASSEPWGTSGTYEQYF. This chain links TRBV2 with TRBJ2-7; 11 nucleotides agree with TRBD2. This CDR3 spans 17 amino acids. V lost 2 bases to trimming and J lost 2 bases; unmatched junction nucleotides: 8. CDR1 is SNHLY and CDR2 is FYNNEI in the germline V gene.

J is TRBJ1-2 and V is TRBV5-6, with D perhaps TRBD1 (6 bases). The CDR3 covers 19 residues. V was clipped by 2 bases and J by 4 bases, with 27 bases between them. The germline CDR1 and CDR2 sequences are SGHDT and YYEEEE. The CDR3 here is CASSFFNIRGGIKSYGYTF. The CDR3 DNA is TGTGCCAGCAGCTTCTTTAATATTAGGGGGGGAATAAAGTCCTATGGCTACACCTTC. Together with reference TRBV5-6 and TRBJ1-2, the CDR3 gives the full variable domain: DAGVTQSPTHLIKTRGQQVTLRCSPKSGHDTVSWYQQALGQGPQFIFQYYEEEERQRGNFPDRFSGHQFPNYSSELNVNALLLGDSALYLCASSFFNIRGGIKSYGYTFGSGTRLTVV.

The chain joins TRBV29-1 to TRBJ1-1; tentative D call: TRBD1 (6 bases). Germline lookup yields CDR1 SQVTM and CDR2 ANQGSEA. This CDR3 is built from 12 residues. Trimming pared 5 bases from V and 4 bases from J, leaving 11 bases between. The chain's CDR3 is CSVRGAVTEAFF. DNA of the CDR3: TGCAGCGTTCGGGGGGCTGTCACTGAAGCTTTCTTT.

The chain is built from TRBV2 and TRBJ2-2; TRBD1 matches at 11 bases. CDR1 and CDR2 (germline): SNHLY, FYNNEI. Trimming cost V 7 bases and J 4 bases; bases outside gene matches: 8. The CDR3 is 16 residues long. The CDR3 reads CASTLLGTGGTGELFF. DNA of the CDR3: TGTGCCAGCACCCTCCTGGGGACAGGGGGCACCGGGGAGCTGTTTTTT.

The CDR3 here is CASSHADSNTEAFF. CDR3 in DNA: TGTGCCAGCAGCCATGCCGACTCAAACACTGAAGCTTTCTTT. The chain uses TRBV3-1 (or the pseudogene TRBV3-2) and TRBJ1-1; D uncertain. The germline V and J ends were trimmed by 3 bases and 2 bases, with 10 bases remaining between them. CDR3 size: 14 residues. The germline V gene has CDR1 LGHDT and CDR2 YNNKEL (reference sequence).

The V and J genes are TRBV10-3 and TRBJ2-7; TRBD1 matches 9 bases. Germline trimming cut 6 bases from V and 0 bases from J; bases unmatched to any gene: 3. Germline V gives CDR1 ENHRY, CDR2 SYGVKD. The CDR3 totals 14 residues. The CDR3 sequence: CAIRSTGGSYEQYF. Here the CDR3 DNA reads TGTGCCATCAGGTCGACAGGGGGCTCCTACGAGCAGTACTTC.

V usage is TRBV7-8 and J usage is TRBJ1-3; no clear D. This CDR3 has 13 amino acids. The germline CDR1 and CDR2 sequences are SGHVS and FQNEAQ. Trimming stripped 0 bases from V and 2 bases from J, with 2 bases between. The CDR3 loop is CASSLATGNTIYF. In nucleotides, the CDR3 is TGTGCCAGCAGCTTAGCTACTGGAAACACCATATATTTT. Together with reference TRBV7-8 and TRBJ1-3, the CDR3 gives the full variable domain: GAGVSQSPRYKVAKRGQDVALRCDPISGHVSLFWYQQALGQGPEFLTYFQNEAQLDKSGLPSDRFFAERPEGSVSTLKIQRTQQEDSAVYLCASSLATGNTIYFGEGSWLTVV.

The chain has TRBV6-1 and TRBJ1-1; TRBD1 agrees at 8 bases. The CDR3 consists of 15 residues. CDR1 is MNHNS and CDR2 is SASEGT in the germline V gene. V shed 2 bases, J shed 1 base, and the junction held 3 bases outside the gene matches. This chain's CDR3 is CASSERTGQNTEAFF. The CDR3 region has the DNA TGTGCCAGCAGTGAACGGACAGGGCAGAACACTGAAGCTTTCTTT.

The rearrangement uses TRBV7-9 and TRBJ1-5, with D perhaps matching TRBD1 (6 bases). CDR1 and CDR2 (germline): SEHNR, FQNEAQ (reference sequence). Trimming took off 6 bases at V and 6 bases at J, with 21 bases between the two ends. The CDR3 sequence is 16 residues long. Here the CDR3 reads CASSHGGPDSGQPQHF. CDR3 nucleotide sequence: TGTGCCAGCAGTCACGGCGGGCCGGACAGCGGTCAGCCCCAGCATTTT. The whole variable domain, filled in from reference TRBV7-9 and TRBJ1-5, reads DTGVSQNPRHKITKRGQNVTFRCDPISEHNRLYWYRQTLGQGPEFLTYFQNEAQLEKSRLLSDRFSAERPKGSFSTLEIQRTEQGDSAMYLCASSHGGPDSGQPQHFGDGTRLSIL.

The chain uses TRBV19 and TRBJ1-6; D might be TRBD1 (5 bases). V shed 4 bases and J shed 12 bases, with 10 bases lying between them. Germline V gene lookup returns CDR1 LNHDA and CDR2 SQIVND (reference sequence). The CDR3 has 12 residues. The CDR3 region is CASSTGDRPLHF. CDR3 DNA: TGTGCCAGTAGTACGGGGGACCGACCCCTCCACTTT.

This clone was seen a single time. This chain joins TRBV5-1 and TRBJ1-2; 7 nucleotides agree with TRBD1. With 4 bases clipped from V and 8 bases from J, the junction kept 11 bases outside the gene matches. The CDR3 covers 14 residues. The germline V gene has CDR1 SGHRS and CDR2 YFSETQ. The chain's CDR3 is CASSPSATGNGYTF. CDR3 nucleotide sequence: TGCGCCAGCAGCCCCTCCGCGACAGGGAACGGCTACACCTTC.